This TCR beta chain was sequenced during a study of Graves' ophthalmopathy and Graves' hyperthyroidism. Overall study findings and caveats: This model predicted ophthalmopathy progression (sensitivity roughly 64%, specificity 72.22%).

V lost 0 bases and J 6 bases, leaving 12 bases between the germline ends. Germline CDR1 and CDR2: DFQATT and SNEGSKA (reference sequence). CDR3 length equals 15 residues. Amplification of TCR beta CDR3 regions used RNA transcripts. HTBI-primed first-round RT-PCR preceded second-round multiplex PCR. TCRdb reprocessed the multiplex PCR reads via MiXCR and lists one record per CDR3 protein. The table lists 450,000 to 600,000 distinct CDR3 sequences, under 45% of them singletons, with around 4.6% in the top ten. Certain patients, namely those with other autoimmune diseases, uncontrolled infections, pregnancy or lactation, were excluded. Each diagnosis was determined on the basis of clinical symptoms, serum thyroxine, TRAb, thyroid ultrasound and orbital computed tomography. There are many counts of this clonotype. Its cognate antigen is unknown.

The receptor's source is an adult man with Graves' hyperthyroidism. Sample: peripheral blood or thyroid tissue (not recorded which). The chain uses TRBV20-1 and TRBJ1-6; D is undetermined. CDR3 sequence reads: CSARDLVAPNSPLHF. DNA of the CDR3: TGCAGTGCTAGAGATCTAGTGGCACCTAATTCACCCCTCCACTTT.